This paragraph covers one TCR beta chain sequence. The antigen remains undetermined. Other DNA sequences in this sample translate to the same CDR3. The source of the sample is a study of cytomegalovirus exposure and HLA in healthy donors. General study points: Follow-up analysis later connected one missense variant in DCLRE1C with trimming of TCR beta V- and J-genes.

The CDR3 is 12 residues long. V shed 0 bases and J shed 4 bases, with 3 bases lying between them. CDR1 is SNHLY and CDR2 is FYNNEI in the germline V gene. PCR employed 60 Vbeta and 13 Jbeta primers. Sequencing was performed with immunoSEQ multiplex PCR; in TCRdb, only in-frame clones are kept and a portion is missing. The sample holds 130,000 or so clones; approximately 71% are singletons and the top ten take around 3.4%. Sequencing used PBMCs. The chain is built from TRBV2 and TRBJ2-5; D is ambiguous. This TCR derives from a man in his forties or fifties in good health and CMV-seronegative. Written as DNA, the CDR3 is TGTGCCAGCAGTGAAGCGAGAGAGACCCAGTACTTC. Protein sequence: CASSEARETQYF.